These 11 T cell receptor beta chains originate from one sample sequenced in a study of glioma-infiltrating T cells after dendritic cell vaccination. Profiled with immunoSEQ multiplex PCR; TCRdb holds only in-frame clones, not every one. The data show about 64,000 clones, 80% to 85% seen once. The sample was blood, taken before dendritic cell vaccination. These receptor sequences come from a human donor with glioblastoma.

The chain couples TRBV28 to TRBJ2-5; the match to TRBD2 covers 12 bases. The junction had 7 bases not matched to a gene; V was cut back by 5 bases and J by 6 bases. Germline loops: CDR1 MDHEN, CDR2 SYDVKM. The CDR3 is made up of 15 amino acids. CDR3 coding DNA: TGTGCCAGCAGTCCGACTAGCGGGGGCACAAAGACCCAGTACTTC. It is translated as CASSPTSGGTKTQYF. Variable domain in full (rest from reference TRBV28 and TRBJ2-5): DVKVTQSSRYLVKRTGEKVFLECVQDMDHENMFWYRQDPGLGLRLIYFSYDVKMKEKGDIPEGYSVSREKKERFSLILESASTNQTSMYLCASSPTSGGTKTQYFGPGTRLLVL.

The chain joins TRBV5-1 to TRBJ2-7; 7 bases map to TRBD1. V lost 3 bases and J lost 3; bases outside the gene matches: 9. There are 15 residues in the CDR3. Germline V CDR1 and CDR2: SGHRS, YFSETQ. CDR3: CASSSGQVPFYEQYF. The CDR3 DNA reads as TGCGCCAGCAGCTCCGGACAGGTCCCCTTCTACGAGCAGTACTTC.

The chain couples TRBV5-1 to TRBJ2-7; 8 bases map to TRBD2. Germline values: CDR1 SGHRS, CDR2 YFSETQ. V shed 0 bases and J 3 bases; nucleotides not matched to a gene: 14. The CDR3 length is 18 residues. As DNA, the CDR3 is TGCGCCAGCAGCTTGGTCCTCGGGGCGGGGGGAAACGACTACGAGCAGTACTTC. It specifies CASSLVLGAGGNDYEQYF.

This clone was detected only once. The chain couples TRBV2 to TRBJ2-6; the D gene is possibly TRBD1 (6 bases). Trimming stripped 7 bases from V and 3 bases from J, with 10 bases between. Germline assignment: CDR1 SNHLY and CDR2 FYNNEI. This CDR3 contains 14 residues. The CDR3 nucleotides read TGTGCCAGCATTCACAGGGTTGGGGCCAACGTCCTGACTTTC. This translates into CASIHRVGANVLTF.

The chain employs TRBV5-1 and TRBJ2-1; 9 bases agree with TRBD1. The germline gives CDR1 SGHRS, CDR2 YFSETQ. The length of the CDR3 is 16 residues. Trimming took 3 bases from V and 9 from J; bases not matched to a gene: 13. CDR3 residues: CASSYVTGTGMGEQFF. The DNA for the CDR3 is TGCGCCAGCAGCTACGTGACCGGGACAGGGATGGGTGAGCAGTTCTTC. Combining the CDR3 with reference TRBV5-1 and TRBJ2-1 gives the whole variable domain KAGVTQTPRYLIKTRGQQVTLSCSPISGHRSVSWYQQTPGQGLQFLFEYFSETQRNKGNFPGRFSGRQFSNSRSEMNVSTLELGDSALYLCASSYVTGTGMGEQFFGPGTRLTVL.

CDR3 sequence: CFRGGASGGDTQYF. The CDR3 DNA reads as TGTTTCCGGGGGGGGGCTAGCGGGGGTGATACGCAGTATTTT. The rearrangement joins TRBV27 to TRBJ2-3, with TRBD2 matching 10 bases. This CDR3 has 14 amino acids. Germline assignment: CDR1 MNHEY and CDR2 SMNVEV (reference sequence).

This clone was detected only once. The CDR3 sequence: CASTQAGGKLGQYF. The CDR3 nucleotides are TGTGCCAGCACCCAAGCGGGGGGGAAATTAGGGCAGTACTTC. The V gene is TRBV6-5, the J gene TRBJ2-5; 10 nucleotides match TRBD2. The germline V gene has CDR1 MNHEY and CDR2 SVGAGI. After removal of 7 bases from V and 11 bases from J, the junction contained 13 bases not matched to a gene. The CDR3 totals 14 residues.

The chain has TRBV6-5 and TRBJ2-1, with TRBD2 matching 7 bases. This CDR3 spans 15 amino acids. Germline-derived CDR1 and CDR2 are MNHEY and SVGAGI. Trimming at V came to 6 bases and at J to 9 bases, leaving 14 bases not matched to a gene. This CDR3 reads CASRSGAPPYLEQFF. The CDR3, as DNA: TGTGCCAGCAGGAGCGGGGCCCCCCCCTATCTTGAGCAGTTCTTC.

This clone is a singleton in its sample. J is TRBJ1-6 and V is TRBV4-1, with 11 bases identical to TRBD1. Germline V lookup: CDR1 MGHRA, CDR2 YSYEKL. Losses at the gene ends were 4 bases for V and 7 bases for J; bases not matched to a gene: 12. The CDR3 runs to 18 residues. CDR3 coding DNA: TGCGCCAGCAGCCGCCATCCTCTGCGGGACAGGGGGAATTCACCCCTCCACTTT. It yields the protein CASSRHPLRDRGNSPLHF.

The V gene is TRBV7-9, the J gene TRBJ1-6; D gene ambiguous. The CDR3 runs to 14 residues. Per germline, CDR1 SEHNR and CDR2 FQNEAQ (reference sequence). V was trimmed by 5 bases and J by 4 bases, leaving 9 bases between them. CDR3 residues: CASSHGLYNSPLHF. Written as DNA, the CDR3 is TGTGCCAGCAGCCACGGACTGTATAATTCACCCCTCCACTTT.

The chain employs TRBV2 and TRBJ2-7; D is possibly TRBD1 (7 bases). In germline, CDR1 is SNHLY, CDR2 FYNNEI. This CDR3 contains 17 residues. V was trimmed by 1 base and J by 3 bases, leaving 19 bases between them. CDR3 DNA sequence: TGTGCCAGCAGTGAAGGAAGGGGGCGGGGCCGCCACTACGAGCAGTACTTC. As protein: CASSEGRGRGRHYEQYF.